This T cell receptor beta chain was sequenced during a study of cytomegalovirus exposure and HLA in healthy donors. The study's findings and limits: The classifier was said to identify cytomegalovirus status with high specificity and sensitivity.

The CDR3 loop spans 14 amino acids. Germline CDR1 is MDHEN and CDR2 is SYDVKM. V lost 5 bases and J lost 13; bases outside the gene matches: 8. When sampled, the donors appeared nominally healthy, though they likely had unrecorded immune exposures. Comment on this clone: The antigen remains unidentified.

It was with 60 Vbeta and 13 Jbeta primers that the PCR ran. Some clones are missing from TCRdb's copy, which holds only in-frame ones; the method was immunoSEQ multiplex PCR. The sample consists of some 120,000 clones, about 83% of them appearing once. This sequence originates from a young man in good health and CMV-seronegative. V is TRBV28 and J is TRBJ1-6; the match to TRBD1 covers 10 bases. Sequencing input: PBMCs. The CDR3 DNA is TGTGCCAGCAGTCCTCCCGGGACAGGGGCCCCCCTCCACTTT. It yields the protein CASSPPGTGAPLHF.